These 5 T cell receptor beta chains originate from one sample sequenced in a study of OX40 agonist ivuxolimab in advanced cancers. The protocol was immunoSEQ multiplex PCR, while the TCRdb copy is restricted to in-frame clones and leaves out a portion. The sample carries tens of thousands of clones, 80% recorded once. Sequenced here: CD4+ or CD8+ T cells sorted from blood, sampled in a trial of the OX40 agonist ivuxolimab. The receptors originated from an adult with an advanced solid tumor such as melanoma, head and neck, liver or kidney cancer.

The J gene is TRBJ1-1, the V gene TRBV28, with 9 bases lining up with TRBD1. This CDR3 is 15 amino acids long. Germline CDR1 is MDHEN and CDR2 is SYDVKM. J gave up 3 bases and V 3 bases, and 5 bases lay outside the gene matches. CDR3 residues: CASSFYGTGYTEAFF. The CDR3 DNA is TGTGCCAGCAGTTTTTATGGGACAGGGTACACTGAAGCTTTCTTT. Looking up the rest from reference TRBV28 and TRBJ1-1 gives the full variable domain: DVKVTQSSRYLVKRTGEKVFLECVQDMDHENMFWYRQDPGLGLRLIYFSYDVKMKEKGDIPEGYSVSREKKERFSLILESASTNQTSMYLCASSFYGTGYTEAFFGQGTRLTVV.

This clone was observed a handful of times. This chain connects TRBV5-1 to TRBJ2-2, with 10 bases fitting TRBD2. The junction had 2 bases not matched to a gene; V was cut back by 2 bases and J by 4 bases. The CDR3 loop spans 15 amino acids. Germline V gene lookup returns CDR1 SGHRS and CDR2 YFSETQ. As DNA, the CDR3 is TGCGCCAGCAGCTTCACTAGCGGGGCCACCGGGGAGCTGTTTTTT. Translated, it gives CASSFTSGATGELFF.

Notes on this clone: The junction departs from germline at one end; a sequencing error may be responsible. V is TRBV28 and J is TRBJ1-5; TRBD1 matches at 8 bases. The germline CDR1 and CDR2 sequences are MDHEN and SYDVKM. The CDR3 totals 11 residues. The CDR3 sequence: CASRDRARVDF. Here the CDR3 DNA reads TGTGCCAGCAGGGACAGGGCACGGGTCGATTTT.

This clone was picked up a small number of times. This rearrangement joins TRBV4-1 to TRBJ1-3; D might be TRBD1 (5 bases). Germline V gene data show CDR1 as MGHRA and CDR2 as YSYEKL. The CDR3 loop spans 18 amino acids. V was shortened by 2 bases and J by 0 bases, with 17 bases between the two germline ends. The CDR3 here is CASSQSGPPFLSGNTIYF. The DNA for the CDR3 is TGCGCCAGCAGCCAATCGGGACCTCCATTCCTCTCTGGAAACACCATATATTTT.

The rearrangement joins TRBV13 to TRBJ1-3; D perhaps matches TRBD1 (6 bases). This CDR3 spans 17 amino acids. Trimming took off 4 bases at V and 0 bases at J, with 16 bases between the two ends. CDR1 and CDR2 (germline): PRHDT, FYEKMQ (reference sequence). The CDR3 region is CASSWGAQGFSGNTIYF. The CDR3 nucleotides are TGTGCCAGCAGCTGGGGGGCACAGGGCTTCTCTGGAAACACCATATATTTT.